This TCR beta chain was captured by sequencing in a study of T cell repertoires in cytomegalovirus infection. Trimming shortened V by 5 bases and J by 1 base, and 11 bases separated the two germline ends. CDR1 and CDR2 (germline): SGHVS, FNYEAQ. This CDR3 comprises 14 residues. TCRdb re-called the reads through MiXCR, storing one row per CDR3 protein. The sample records some 400,000 distinct CDR3 sequences, roughly a third being singletons. The source material was PBMCs. The chain carries TRBV7-6 and TRBJ1-1; maybe TRBD1 (6 bases). This receptor was identified in a human donor in good health (CMV status not recorded). Some clones in this sample may be carry-over from other donors' samples. CDR3 in amino acids: CASSATGENTEAFF. CDR3 coding DNA: TGTGCCAGCAGCGCGACAGGAGAGAACACTGAAGCTTTCTTT.